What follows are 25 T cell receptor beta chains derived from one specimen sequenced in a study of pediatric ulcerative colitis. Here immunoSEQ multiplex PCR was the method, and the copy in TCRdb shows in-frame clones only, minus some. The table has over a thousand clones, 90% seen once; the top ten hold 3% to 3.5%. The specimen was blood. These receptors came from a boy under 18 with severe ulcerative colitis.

Here the CDR3 reads CASSSTGSDYGYTF. CDR3 in DNA: TGTGCCAGCAGCTCGACAGGGAGCGACTATGGCTACACCTTC. V gene TRBV7-9 combines with J gene TRBJ1-2; 7 bases map to TRBD1. Trimming at V came to 4 bases and at J to 3 bases, leaving 5 bases not matched to a gene. The CDR3 covers 14 residues. Per the germline V gene, CDR1 is SEHNR and CDR2 is FQNEAQ (reference sequence).

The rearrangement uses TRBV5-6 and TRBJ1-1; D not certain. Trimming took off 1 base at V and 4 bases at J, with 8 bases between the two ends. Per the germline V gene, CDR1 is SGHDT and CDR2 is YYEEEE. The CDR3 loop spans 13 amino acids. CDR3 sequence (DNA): TGTGCCAGCAGCTTGTATTCAGCCACTGAAGCTTTCTTT. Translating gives CASSLYSATEAFF.

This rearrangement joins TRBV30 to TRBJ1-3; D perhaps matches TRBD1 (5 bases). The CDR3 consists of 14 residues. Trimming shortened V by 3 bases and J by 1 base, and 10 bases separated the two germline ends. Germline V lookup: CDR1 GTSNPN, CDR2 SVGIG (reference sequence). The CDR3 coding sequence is TGTGCCTGGAGGGGCAGGGAGTCTGGAAACACCATATATTTT. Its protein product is CAWRGRESGNTIYF.

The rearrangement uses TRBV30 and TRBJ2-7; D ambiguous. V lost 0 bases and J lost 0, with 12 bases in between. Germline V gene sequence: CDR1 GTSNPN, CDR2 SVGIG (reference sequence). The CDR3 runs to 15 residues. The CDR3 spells CAWSVLGMTSYEQYF. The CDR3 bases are TGTGCCTGGAGTGTACTTGGTATGACCTCCTACGAGCAGTACTTC.

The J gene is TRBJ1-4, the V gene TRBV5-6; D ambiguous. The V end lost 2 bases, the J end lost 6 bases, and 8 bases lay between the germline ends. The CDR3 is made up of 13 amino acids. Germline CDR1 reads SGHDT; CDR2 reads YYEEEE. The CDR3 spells CASSLSGDEKLFF. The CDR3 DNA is TGTGCCAGCAGCTTATCGGGAGATGAAAAACTGTTTTTT.

CDR3 region: CASRRGSGQGEKLFF. In nucleotides, the CDR3 is TGTGCCAGCAGAAGAGGGTCAGGGCAGGGGGAAAAACTGTTTTTT. This sequence joins TRBV5-6 and TRBJ1-4; TRBD1 might be the D (6 bases). Trimming pared 5 bases from V and 8 bases from J, leaving 19 bases between. The V gene's germline CDR1 is SGHDT and CDR2 YYEEEE. This CDR3 spans 15 amino acids. The full variable domain, in which reference TRBV5-6 and TRBJ1-4 provide the parts outside the CDR3, is DAGVTQSPTHLIKTRGQQVTLRCSPKSGHDTVSWYQQALGQGPQFIFQYYEEEERQRGNFPDRFSGHQFPNYSSELNVNALLLGDSALYLCASRRGSGQGEKLFFGSGTQLSVL.

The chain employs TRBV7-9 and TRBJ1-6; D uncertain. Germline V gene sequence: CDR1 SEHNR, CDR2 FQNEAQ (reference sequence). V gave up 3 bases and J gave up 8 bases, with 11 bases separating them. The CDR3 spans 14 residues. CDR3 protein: CASSFSQDHSPLHF. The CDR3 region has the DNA TGTGCCAGCAGCTTTTCCCAGGATCATTCACCCCTCCACTTT.

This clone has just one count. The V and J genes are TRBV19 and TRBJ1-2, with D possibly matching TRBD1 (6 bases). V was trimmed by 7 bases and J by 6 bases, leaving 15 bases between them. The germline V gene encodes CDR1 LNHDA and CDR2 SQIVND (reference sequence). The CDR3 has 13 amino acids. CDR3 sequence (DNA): TGTGCCAGTACCCGATGGGGGGCTAATGGCTACACCTTC. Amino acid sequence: CASTRWGANGYTF.

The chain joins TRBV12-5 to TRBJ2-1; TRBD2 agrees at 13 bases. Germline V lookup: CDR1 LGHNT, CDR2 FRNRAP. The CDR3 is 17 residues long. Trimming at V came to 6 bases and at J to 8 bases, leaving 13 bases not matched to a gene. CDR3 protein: CASGRPPTSGRGHEQFF. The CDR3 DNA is TGTGCTAGTGGCCGGCCACCTACTAGCGGGAGGGGCCATGAGCAGTTCTTC.

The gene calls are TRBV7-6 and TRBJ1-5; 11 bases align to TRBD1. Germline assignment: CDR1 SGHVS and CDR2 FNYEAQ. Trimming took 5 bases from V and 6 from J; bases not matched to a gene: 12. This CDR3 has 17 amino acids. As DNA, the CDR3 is TGTGCCAGCAGCCGTCTAGGGACAGGGGGGGTTAGTCAGCCCCAGCATTTT. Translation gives CASSRLGTGGVSQPQHF.

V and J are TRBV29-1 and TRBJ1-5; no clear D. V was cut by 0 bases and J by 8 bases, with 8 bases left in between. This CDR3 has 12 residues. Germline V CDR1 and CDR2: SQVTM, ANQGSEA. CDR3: CSVEDQGEPQHF. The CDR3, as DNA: TGCAGCGTTGAAGATCAAGGAGAGCCCCAGCATTTT.

CDR3 sequence: CATSRDLGDTGELFF. The CDR3 nucleotides are TGTGCCACCAGCAGAGATCTCGGTGACACCGGGGAGCTGTTTTTT. V usage is TRBV15 and J usage is TRBJ2-2, with unresolved D. The ends were cut back, 0 bases at V and 3 bases at J, with 8 bases in the middle. This CDR3 contains 15 residues. The germline V gene has CDR1 LNHNV and CDR2 YYDKDF (reference sequence).

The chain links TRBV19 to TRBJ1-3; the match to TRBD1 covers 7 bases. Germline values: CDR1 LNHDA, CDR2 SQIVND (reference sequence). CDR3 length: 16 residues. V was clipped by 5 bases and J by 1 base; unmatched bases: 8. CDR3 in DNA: TGTGCCAGTAGTCCGGGACAGCTATTTTCTGGAAACACCATATATTTT. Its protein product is CASSPGQLFSGNTIYF. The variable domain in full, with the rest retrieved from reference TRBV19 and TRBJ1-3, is DGGITQSPKYLFRKEGQNVTLSCEQNLNHDAMYWYRQDPGQGLRLIYYSQIVNDFQKGDIAEGYSVSREKKESFPLTVTSAQKNPTAFYLCASSPGQLFSGNTIYFGEGSWLTVV.

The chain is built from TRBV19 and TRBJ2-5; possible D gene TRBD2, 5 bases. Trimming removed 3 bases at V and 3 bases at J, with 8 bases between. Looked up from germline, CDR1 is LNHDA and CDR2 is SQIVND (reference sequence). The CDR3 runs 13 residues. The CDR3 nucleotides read TGTGCCAGTAGTATGAGACTAAAAGAGACCCAGTACTTC. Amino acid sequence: CASSMRLKETQYF.

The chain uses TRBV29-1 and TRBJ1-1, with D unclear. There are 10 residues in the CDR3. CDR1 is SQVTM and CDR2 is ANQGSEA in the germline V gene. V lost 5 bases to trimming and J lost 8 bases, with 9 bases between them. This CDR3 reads CSVIEGEAFF. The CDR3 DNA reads TGCAGCGTTATCGAGGGAGAAGCTTTCTTT.

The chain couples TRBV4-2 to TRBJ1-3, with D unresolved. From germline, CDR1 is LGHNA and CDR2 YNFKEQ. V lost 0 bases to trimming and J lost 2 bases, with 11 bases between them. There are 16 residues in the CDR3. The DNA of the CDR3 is TGTGCCAGCAGCCAAGAGGGCCCGGGAGCTGGAAACACCATATATTTT. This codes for CASSQEGPGAGNTIYF.

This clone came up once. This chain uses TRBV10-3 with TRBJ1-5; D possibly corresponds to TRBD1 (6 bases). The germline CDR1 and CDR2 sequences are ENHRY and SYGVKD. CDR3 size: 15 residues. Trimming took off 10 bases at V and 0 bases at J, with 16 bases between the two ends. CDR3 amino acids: CATDGGQSSNQPQHF. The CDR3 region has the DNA TGTGCCACCGACGGGGGGCAGTCTAGCAATCAGCCCCAGCATTTT.

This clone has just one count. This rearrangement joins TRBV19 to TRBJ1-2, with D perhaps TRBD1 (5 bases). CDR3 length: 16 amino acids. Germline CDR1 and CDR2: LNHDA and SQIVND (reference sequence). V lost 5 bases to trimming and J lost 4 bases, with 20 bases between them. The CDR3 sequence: CASSLYTVTGLYGYTF. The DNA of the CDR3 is TGTGCCAGTAGTCTCTATACAGTAACAGGTCTCTATGGCTACACCTTC.

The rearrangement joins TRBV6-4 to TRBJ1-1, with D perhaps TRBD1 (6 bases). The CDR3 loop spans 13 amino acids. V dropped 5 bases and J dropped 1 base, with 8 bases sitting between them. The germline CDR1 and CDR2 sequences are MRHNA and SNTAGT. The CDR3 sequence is CASSQTGNTEAFF. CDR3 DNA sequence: TGTGCCAGCAGTCAGACAGGGAACACTGAAGCTTTCTTT.

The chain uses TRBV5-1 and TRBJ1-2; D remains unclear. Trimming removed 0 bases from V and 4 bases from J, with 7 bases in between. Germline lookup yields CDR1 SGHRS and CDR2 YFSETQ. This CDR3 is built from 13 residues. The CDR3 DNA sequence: TGCGCCAGCAGCTTGGGGAGGACCTATGGCTACACCTTC. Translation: CASSLGRTYGYTF. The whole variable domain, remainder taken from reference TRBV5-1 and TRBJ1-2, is KAGVTQTPRYLIKTRGQQVTLSCSPISGHRSVSWYQQTPGQGLQFLFEYFSETQRNKGNFPGRFSGRQFSNSRSEMNVSTLELGDSALYLCASSLGRTYGYTFGSGTRLTVV.

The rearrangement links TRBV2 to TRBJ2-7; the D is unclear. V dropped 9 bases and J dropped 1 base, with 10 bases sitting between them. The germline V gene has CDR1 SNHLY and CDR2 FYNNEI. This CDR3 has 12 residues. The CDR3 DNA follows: TGTGCCAGTCAGTCCAGTTCCTACGAGCAGTACGTC. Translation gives CASQSSSYEQYV.

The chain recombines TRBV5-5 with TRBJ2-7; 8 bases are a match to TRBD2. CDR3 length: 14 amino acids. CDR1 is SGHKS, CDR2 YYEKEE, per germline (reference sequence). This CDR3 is CASSSSGSSSEQYV. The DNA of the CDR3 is TGTGCCAGCAGCTCAAGCGGGAGCTCCTCCGAGCAGTACGTC.

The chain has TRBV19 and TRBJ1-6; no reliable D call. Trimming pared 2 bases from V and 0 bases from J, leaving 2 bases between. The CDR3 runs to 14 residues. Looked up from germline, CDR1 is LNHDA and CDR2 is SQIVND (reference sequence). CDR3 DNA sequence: TGTGCCAGTAGTATAAGCTCCTATAATTCACCCCTCCACTTT. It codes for CASSISSYNSPLHF. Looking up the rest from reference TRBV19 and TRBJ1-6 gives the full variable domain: DGGITQSPKYLFRKEGQNVTLSCEQNLNHDAMYWYRQDPGQGLRLIYYSQIVNDFQKGDIAEGYSVSREKKESFPLTVTSAQKNPTAFYLCASSISSYNSPLHFGNGTRLTVT.

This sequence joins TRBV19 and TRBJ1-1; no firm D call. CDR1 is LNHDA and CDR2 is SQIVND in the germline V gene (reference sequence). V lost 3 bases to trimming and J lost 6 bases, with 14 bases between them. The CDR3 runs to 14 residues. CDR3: CASSIFRGSPEAFF. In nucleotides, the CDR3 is TGTGCCAGTAGTATTTTTAGAGGGTCCCCTGAAGCTTTCTTT.

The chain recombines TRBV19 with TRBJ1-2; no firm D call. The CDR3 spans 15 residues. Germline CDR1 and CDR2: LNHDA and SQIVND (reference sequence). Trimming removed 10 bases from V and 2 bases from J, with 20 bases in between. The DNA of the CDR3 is TGTGCCACCAGAGAGATCGGAGGAGGGAACTATGGCTACACCTTC. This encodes CATREIGGGNYGYTF.